This TCR beta chain was captured by sequencing in a study of blood T cell repertoires in COVID-19. TCRdb keeps only in-frame clones here, not all; method: immunoSEQ multiplex PCR. The table shows fewer than 700,000 clones, with around nine tenths occurring only once. This CDR3 has 15 residues. Germline-derived CDR1 and CDR2 are SGHRS and YFSETQ. The trim removed 0 bases at V and 8 bases at J, leaving 10 bases unmatched. This TCR derives from a woman between 50 and 59 years old with COVID-19, enrolled during active disease. V and J are TRBV5-1 and TRBJ1-2, with TRBD1 matching over 7 bases. The specimen was peripheral blood. The CDR3 bases are TGCGCCAGCAGCTTGGGCCTTGAGGGGGCGGAAGGCTACACCTTC. Its translation is CASSLGLEGAEGYTF. Full variable domain (remainder filled in from reference TRBV5-1 and TRBJ1-2): KAGVTQTPRYLIKTRGQQVTLSCSPISGHRSVSWYQQTPGQGLQFLFEYFSETQRNKGNFPGRFSGRQFSNSRSEMNVSTLELGDSALYLCASSLGLEGAEGYTFGSGTRLTVV.